Detailed here is one T cell receptor (beta chain). Antigen unknown. The time point is: week 11, during vaccination. A 20-mer mutant IDH1 peptide at 300 ug was injected subcutaneously with topical imiquimod. TCRdb's table, derived via immunoSEQ multiplex PCR, lists solely in-frame clones and lacks some. Found here are some 120,000 clones, about 80% of them singletons; the top ten hold 4.5% to 6%. Trimming stripped 2 bases from V and 1 base from J, with 9 bases between. CDR3 length: 14 amino acids. Per germline, CDR1 SGHNT and CDR2 YYREEE (reference sequence). This specimen belongs to a study of a mutant IDH1 vaccine in newly diagnosed glioma. Whole-study context: Patients got their first vaccination 4-6 weeks after radiotherapy alone, or with temozolomide cycles. Radiotherapy, temozolomide, or both had been given previously, and both were given to most. Of treated patients, 62.5% were men and approximately 40% women, averaging roughly 40 years. Study results and caveats: Among all patients, vaccine-induced immune responses occurred in roughly 95%.

The sequencing used PBMCs, collected from a glioma patient whose treatment included an IDH1 peptide vaccine. V and J are TRBV5-4 and TRBJ2-5, with D perhaps matching TRBD1 or TRBD2 (6 bases each). This sequence was found in a man aged 35-49 years with glioma. Here the CDR3 DNA reads TGTGCCAGCAGCTTAGGGGGGCCCCAAGAGACCCAGTACTTC. Its protein is CASSLGGPQETQYF.